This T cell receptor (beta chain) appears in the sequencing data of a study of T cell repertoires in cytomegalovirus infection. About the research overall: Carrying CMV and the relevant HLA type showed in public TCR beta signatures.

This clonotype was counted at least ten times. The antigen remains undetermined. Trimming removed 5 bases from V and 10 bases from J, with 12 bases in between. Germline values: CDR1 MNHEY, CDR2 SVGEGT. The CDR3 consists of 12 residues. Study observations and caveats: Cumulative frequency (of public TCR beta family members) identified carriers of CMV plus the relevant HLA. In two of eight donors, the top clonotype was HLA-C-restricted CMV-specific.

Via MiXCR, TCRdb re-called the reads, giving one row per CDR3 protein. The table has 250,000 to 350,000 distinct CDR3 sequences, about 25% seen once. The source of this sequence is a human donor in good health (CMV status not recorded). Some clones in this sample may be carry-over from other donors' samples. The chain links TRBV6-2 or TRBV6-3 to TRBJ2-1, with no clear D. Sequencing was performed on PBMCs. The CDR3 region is CASSPPRKEQFF. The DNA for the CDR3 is TGTGCCAGCAGTCCCCCTAGGAAGGAGCAGTTCTTC.